This T cell receptor beta chain was found in a study of blood T cells in healthy people across ages. In this sample, this clonotype turned up many times. Then a second PCR, running about 6 to 11 cycles, was carried out with a sample-barcoded 5' primer and a J-beta primer mix. TCRdb passed the 5' RACE reads through MiXCR, listing each CDR3 protein once. The sample consists of around 1.5 million distinct CDR3 sequences, roughly 45% of them appearing once. This CDR3 has 13 amino acids. Germline values: CDR1 SQVTM, CDR2 ANQGSEA. With V trimmed by 3 bases and J by 4 bases, 6 bases remained unmatched. Peripheral blood, about 9.8 milliliters per donor, was collected.

This clonotype originated in a woman aged 18 to 35 in good health. The chain recombines TRBV29-1 with TRBJ2-7; TRBD2 aligns across 7 bases. The sample was blood. The CDR3 loop is CSVDTGGLYEQYF. CDR3 DNA sequence: TGCAGCGTTGATACCGGGGGGTTGTACGAGCAGTACTTC.